Reported below is one T cell receptor beta chain. Its specificity is unknown. The sort gate was single viable CD3+CD4+CD8-CD45RO+ cells for memory CD4+ T cells. This sample was included in a study of memory CD4+ T cells and cytomegalovirus serostatus. Findings of the study overall: CD4+ memory repertoires contained 67 of 164 reported CMV TCRbeta sequences. Suggested: most of the CMV-linked TCR signature lies in CD4+ memory cells. Median bootstrapped AUC for CMV status was approximately 0.94 originally, approximately 0.93 US-trained.

The CDR3 consists of 16 residues. V was shortened by 5 bases and J by 3 bases, with 20 bases between the two germline ends. Germline V gene data show CDR1 as SGHNT and CDR2 as YYREEE (reference sequence). Method: immunoSEQ multiplex PCR; TCRdb's copy keeps in-frame clones and lacks some. This table has tens of thousands of clones, 75% to 80% appearing once. The sequence came from an adult in good health and CMV-seronegative. This sequence joins TRBV5-4 and TRBJ2-5; perhaps D is TRBD1 or TRBD2 (6 bases each). Sequenced sample: memory CD4+ T cells from blood. The CDR3 coding sequence is TGTGCCAGCAGTGCTGGCAGGGGAGGCGTTGAAGAGACCCAGTACTTC. This gives the protein CASSAGRGGVEETQYF. The variable domain in full, with the rest retrieved from reference TRBV5-4 and TRBJ2-5, is ETGVTQSPTHLIKTRGQQVTLRCSSQSGHNTVSWYQQALGQGPQFIFQYYREEENGRGNFPPRFSGLQFPNYSSELNVNALELDDSALYLCASSAGRGGVEETQYFGPGTRLLVL.